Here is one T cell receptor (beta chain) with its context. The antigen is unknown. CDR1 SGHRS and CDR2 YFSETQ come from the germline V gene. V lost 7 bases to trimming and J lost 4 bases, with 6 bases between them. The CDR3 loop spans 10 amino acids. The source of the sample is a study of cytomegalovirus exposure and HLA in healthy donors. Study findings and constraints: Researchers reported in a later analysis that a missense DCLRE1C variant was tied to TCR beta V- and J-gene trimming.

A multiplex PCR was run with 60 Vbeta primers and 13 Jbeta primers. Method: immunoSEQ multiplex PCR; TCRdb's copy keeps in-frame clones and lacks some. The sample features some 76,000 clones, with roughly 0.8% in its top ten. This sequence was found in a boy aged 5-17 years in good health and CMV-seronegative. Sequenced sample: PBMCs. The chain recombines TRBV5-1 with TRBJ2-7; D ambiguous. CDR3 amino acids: CASPGYEQYF. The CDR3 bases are TGCGCCAGCCCGGGTTACGAGCAGTACTTC.